This paragraph reports one TCR beta chain. What it recognizes is unknown. The data stem from a study of T cells in Graves' hyperthyroidism and ophthalmopathy. The CDR3 regions of TCR beta were amplified from RNA transcripts. With the HTBI primer set, the TCR CDR3 went through a first round of RT-PCR. TCRdb called the multiplex PCR reads again in MiXCR, with one record for every CDR3 protein. The repertoire consists of around 250,000 distinct CDR3 sequences, with roughly 15% occurring once and the leading ten covering about an eighth. The authors took PBMCs from 10 ml fresh peripheral blood. Trimming shortened V by 8 bases and J by 0 bases, and 17 bases separated the two germline ends. This CDR3 comprises 15 residues. Germline values: CDR1 MGHRA, CDR2 YSYEKL. Findings of the study overall: Most thyroid-expanded clonotypes above 0.001 were also found in blood. Prediction of ophthalmopathy progression came a median roughly 6.7 months pre-onset.

This chain connects TRBV4-1 to TRBJ2-7; possibly TRBD1 for D (6 bases). The origin of this receptor is a woman aged 40 to 50 with Graves' hyperthyroidism that later progressed to Graves' ophthalmopathy. Sequenced material: blood. The CDR3 DNA sequence: TGCGCCAGCGCACGTGGACGACAGGCCTCCTACGAGCAGTACTTC. Translation gives CASARGRQASYEQYF.